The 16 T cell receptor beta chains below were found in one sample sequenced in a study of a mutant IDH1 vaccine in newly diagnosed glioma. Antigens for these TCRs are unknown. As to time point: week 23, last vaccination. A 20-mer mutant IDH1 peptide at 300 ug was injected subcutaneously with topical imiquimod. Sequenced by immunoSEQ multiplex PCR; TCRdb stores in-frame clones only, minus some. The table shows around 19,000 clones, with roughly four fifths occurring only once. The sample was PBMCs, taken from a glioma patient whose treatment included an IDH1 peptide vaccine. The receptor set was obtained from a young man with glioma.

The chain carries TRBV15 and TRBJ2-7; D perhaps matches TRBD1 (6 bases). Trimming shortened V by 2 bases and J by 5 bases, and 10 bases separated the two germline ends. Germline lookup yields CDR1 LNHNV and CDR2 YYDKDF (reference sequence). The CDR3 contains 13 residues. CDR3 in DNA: TGTGCCACCAGCAGACAGGGGCGCAACGAGCAGTACTTC. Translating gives CATSRQGRNEQYF.

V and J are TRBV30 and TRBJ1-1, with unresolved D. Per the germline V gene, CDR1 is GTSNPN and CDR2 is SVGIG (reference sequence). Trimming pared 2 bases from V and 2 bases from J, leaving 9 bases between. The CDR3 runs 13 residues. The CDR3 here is CAWSPGTNTEAFF. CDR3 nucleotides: TGTGCCTGGAGTCCAGGCACAAACACTGAAGCTTTCTTT.

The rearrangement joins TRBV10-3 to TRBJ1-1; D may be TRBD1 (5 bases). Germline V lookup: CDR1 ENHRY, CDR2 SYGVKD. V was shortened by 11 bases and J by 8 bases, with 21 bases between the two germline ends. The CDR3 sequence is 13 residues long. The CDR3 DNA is TGTGCCCTTGGGACGGACCTCGGGGGGGAAGCTTTCTTT. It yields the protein CALGTDLGGEAFF.

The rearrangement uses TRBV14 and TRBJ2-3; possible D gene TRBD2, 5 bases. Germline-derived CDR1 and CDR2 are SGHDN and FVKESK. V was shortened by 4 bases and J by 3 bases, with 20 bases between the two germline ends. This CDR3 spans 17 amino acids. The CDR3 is CASSPWVLAHGTDTQYF. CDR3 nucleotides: TGTGCCAGCAGCCCTTGGGTCCTAGCCCATGGTACAGATACGCAGTATTTT.

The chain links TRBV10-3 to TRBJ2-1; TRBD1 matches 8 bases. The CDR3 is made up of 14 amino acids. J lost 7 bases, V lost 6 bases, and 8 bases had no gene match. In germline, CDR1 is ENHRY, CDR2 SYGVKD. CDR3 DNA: TGTGCCATCAGCCGGCAGGGGGCCGGTAATGAGCAGTTCTTC. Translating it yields CAISRQGAGNEQFF.

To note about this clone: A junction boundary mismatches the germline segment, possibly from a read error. The CDR3 bases are TGTGCCAGCAGCTCGGAGGGTAGTCCCTACGAGCAGTACTTC. This encodes CASSSEGSPYEQYF. The chain combines TRBV5-1 with TRBJ2-7; possibly TRBD2 for D (6 bases). CDR1 and CDR2 from the germline V gene are SGHRS and YFSETQ. The CDR3 has 14 amino acids.

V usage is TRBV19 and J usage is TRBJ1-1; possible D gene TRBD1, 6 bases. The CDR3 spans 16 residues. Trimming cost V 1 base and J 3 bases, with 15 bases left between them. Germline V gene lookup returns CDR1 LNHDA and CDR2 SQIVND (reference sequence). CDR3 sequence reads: CASSIGRGTVYTEAFF. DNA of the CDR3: TGTGCCAGTAGTATAGGCAGGGGCACGGTCTACACTGAAGCTTTCTTT. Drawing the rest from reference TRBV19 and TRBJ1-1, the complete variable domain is DGGITQSPKYLFRKEGQNVTLSCEQNLNHDAMYWYRQDPGQGLRLIYYSQIVNDFQKGDIAEGYSVSREKKESFPLTVTSAQKNPTAFYLCASSIGRGTVYTEAFFGQGTRLTVV.

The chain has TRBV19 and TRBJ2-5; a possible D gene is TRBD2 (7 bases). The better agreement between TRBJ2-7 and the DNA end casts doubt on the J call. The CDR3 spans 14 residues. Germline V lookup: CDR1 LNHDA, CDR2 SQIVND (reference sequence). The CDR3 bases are TGTGCCAGTTCCGCGGGGGCCGCGTCCTACGAGCAGTACTTC. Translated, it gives CASSAGAASYEQYF.

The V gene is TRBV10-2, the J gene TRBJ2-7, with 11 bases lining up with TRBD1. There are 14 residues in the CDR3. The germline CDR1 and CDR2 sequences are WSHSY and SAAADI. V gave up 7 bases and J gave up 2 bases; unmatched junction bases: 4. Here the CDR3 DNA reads TGCGCCAGCAAAGGACAGGGGGCGGCCTACGAGCAGTACTTC. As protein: CASKGQGAAYEQYF.

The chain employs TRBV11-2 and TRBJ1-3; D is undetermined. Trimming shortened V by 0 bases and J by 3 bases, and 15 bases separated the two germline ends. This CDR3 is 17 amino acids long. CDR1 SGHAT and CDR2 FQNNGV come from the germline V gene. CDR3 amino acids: CASSLDAGLGIGNTIYF. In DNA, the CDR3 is TGTGCCAGCAGCTTAGATGCCGGCCTGGGGATTGGAAACACCATATATTTT. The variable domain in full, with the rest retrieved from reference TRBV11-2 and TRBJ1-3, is EAGVAQSPRYKIIEKRQSVAFWCNPISGHATLYWYQQILGQGPKLLIQFQNNGVVDDSQLPKDRFSAERLKGVDSTLKIQPAKLEDSAVYLCASSLDAGLGIGNTIYFGEGSWLTVV.

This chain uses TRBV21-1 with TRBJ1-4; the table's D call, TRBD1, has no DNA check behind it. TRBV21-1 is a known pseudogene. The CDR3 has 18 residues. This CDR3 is CASSKESSGVEANEKLFF. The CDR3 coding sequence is TGTGCCAGCAGCAAAGAATCATCAGGGGTGGAAGCTAATGAAAAACTGTTTTTT.

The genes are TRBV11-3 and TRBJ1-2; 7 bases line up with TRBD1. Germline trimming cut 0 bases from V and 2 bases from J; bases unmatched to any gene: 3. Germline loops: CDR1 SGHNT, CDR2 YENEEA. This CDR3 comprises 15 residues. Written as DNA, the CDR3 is TGTGCCAGCAGCTTAGAAGACAGGGAAAACTATGGCTACACCTTC. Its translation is CASSLEDRENYGYTF.

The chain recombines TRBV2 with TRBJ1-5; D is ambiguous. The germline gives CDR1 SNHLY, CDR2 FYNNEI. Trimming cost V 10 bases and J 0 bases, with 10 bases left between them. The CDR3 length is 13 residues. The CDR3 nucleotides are TGTGCCATCGCGTTCAATAGCAATCAGCCCCAGCATTTT. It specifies CAIAFNSNQPQHF.

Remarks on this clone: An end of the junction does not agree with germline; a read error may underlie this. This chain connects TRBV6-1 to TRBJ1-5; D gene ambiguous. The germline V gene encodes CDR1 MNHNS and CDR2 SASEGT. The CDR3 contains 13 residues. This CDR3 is CASREGNNQPQHF. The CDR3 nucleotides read TGTGCCAGCAGGGAAGGGAACAATCAGCCCCAGCATTTT.

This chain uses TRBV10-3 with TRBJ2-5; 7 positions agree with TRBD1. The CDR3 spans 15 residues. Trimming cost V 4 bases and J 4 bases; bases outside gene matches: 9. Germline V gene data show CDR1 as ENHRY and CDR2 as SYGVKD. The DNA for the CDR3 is TGTGCCATCAGTGTAAGGGGACAGCCGGCAGAGACCCAGTACTTC. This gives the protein CAISVRGQPAETQYF.

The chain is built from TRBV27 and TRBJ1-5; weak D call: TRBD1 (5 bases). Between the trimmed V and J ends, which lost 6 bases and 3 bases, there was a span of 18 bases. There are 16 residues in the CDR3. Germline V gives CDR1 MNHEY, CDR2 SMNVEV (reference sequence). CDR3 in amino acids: CASRDGGVPFNQPQHF. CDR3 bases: TGTGCCAGCAGGGATGGGGGGGTCCCTTTCAATCAGCCCCAGCATTTT.